This T cell receptor beta chain derives from a study of cytomegalovirus exposure and HLA in healthy donors. Study information: Caucasian-associated ancestry cluster membership applied to just over 80% of 398 genotyped donors.

The PCR ran on 60 Vbeta and 13 Jbeta primers. Data came from immunoSEQ multiplex PCR; TCRdb stores just in-frame clones and leaves some out. The table includes fewer than 350,000 clones, approximately 90% detected once. The study's findings and limits: According to the study, 150 to 200 TCR beta chains were cytomegalovirus-associated.

Regarding this clone: The antigen remains unidentified.

V shed 4 bases, J shed 4 bases, and the junction held 4 bases outside the gene matches. Germline CDR1 KGHSH, CDR2 LQKENI. The CDR3 covers 14 residues. The genes are TRBV18 and TRBJ2-1; the match to TRBD2 covers 7 bases. The receptor comes from a woman between 18 and 29 years old in good health and CMV-seronegative. Source material: PBMCs. Here the CDR3 DNA reads TGTGCCAGCTCACTGAGTAGCGGGTACAATGAGCAGTTCTTC. It is translated as CASSLSSGYNEQFF.